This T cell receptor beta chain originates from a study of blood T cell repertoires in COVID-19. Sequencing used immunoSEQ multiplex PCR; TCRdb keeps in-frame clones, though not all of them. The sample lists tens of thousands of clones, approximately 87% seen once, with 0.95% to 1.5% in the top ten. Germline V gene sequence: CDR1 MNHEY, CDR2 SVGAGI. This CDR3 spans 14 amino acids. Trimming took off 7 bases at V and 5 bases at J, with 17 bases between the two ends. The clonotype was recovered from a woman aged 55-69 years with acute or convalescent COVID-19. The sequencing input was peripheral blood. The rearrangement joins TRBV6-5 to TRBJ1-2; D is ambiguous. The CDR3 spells CASTKIYGGYGYTF. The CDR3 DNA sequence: TGTGCCAGCACCAAAATTTATGGAGGGTATGGCTACACCTTC.